The rows below give T cell receptor beta chains drawn from one sample of a study of PD-L1 blockade in urothelial cancer. Libraries were prepared by immunoSEQ multiplex PCR; TCRdb keeps only in-frame clonotypes and omits some of them. The sample holds roughly 40,000 clones, 70% to 90% seen once. Sequenced here: PBMCs, sampled around atezolizumab (anti-PD-L1) treatment. All receptors come from a donor older than 35 with urothelial cancer. Each CDR3 is given with its conserved first and last residue. Each record gives: J gene, D gene, V gene, clone size, CDR3 protein. A D gene is named only where the DNA matches it firmly. Rows give clone size only sometimes, using once, few, many, or a class for an expanded clone.

j_gene: TRBJ1-1; d_gene: .; v_gene: TRBV7-9; abundance: .; CDR3aa: CASSLQGAGAEAFF
j_gene: TRBJ1-1; d_gene: .; v_gene: TRBV18; abundance: .; CDR3aa: CASSPPGLLNTEAFF
j_gene: TRBJ1-2; d_gene: TRBD1; v_gene: TRBV5-1; abundance: .; CDR3aa: CASSSRGSNYGYTF
j_gene: TRBJ1-1; d_gene: TRBD1; v_gene: TRBV18; abundance: .; CDR3aa: CASSPRSGGGSVTEAFF
j_gene: TRBJ1-2; d_gene: .; v_gene: TRBV28; abundance: .; CDR3aa: CASSLSGGLGRYGYTF
j_gene: TRBJ2-7; d_gene: TRBD2; v_gene: TRBV7-2; abundance: .; CDR3aa: CASSPGLAGVEQYF
j_gene: TRBJ1-5; d_gene: .; v_gene: TRBV7-9; abundance: .; CDR3aa: CASSPRGGGNQPQHF
j_gene: TRBJ2-7; d_gene: TRBD2; v_gene: TRBV9; abundance: .; CDR3aa: CASSVATTASGSHEQYF
j_gene: TRBJ2-1; d_gene: TRBD2; v_gene: TRBV27; abundance: .; CDR3aa: CASRGLAERYNEQFF
j_gene: TRBJ2-3; d_gene: TRBD2; v_gene: TRBV10-3; abundance: .; CDR3aa: CATRLAGPDTQYF
j_gene: TRBJ2-5; d_gene: .; v_gene: TRBV11-2; abundance: .; CDR3aa: CASSPVQGMETQYF
j_gene: TRBJ1-1; d_gene: .; v_gene: TRBV5-1; abundance: .; CDR3aa: CASSLSGSHTEAFF
j_gene: TRBJ2-5; d_gene: .; v_gene: TRBV29-1; abundance: .; CDR3aa: CSVNRGWGGEETQYF
j_gene: TRBJ1-2; d_gene: TRBD1; v_gene: TRBV6-1; abundance: .; CDR3aa: CASSGQGGRYGYTF
j_gene: TRBJ2-3; d_gene: .; v_gene: TRBV7-2; abundance: few; CDR3aa: CASSLNQGIGDTQYF
j_gene: TRBJ2-2; d_gene: .; v_gene: TRBV7-3; abundance: .; CDR3aa: CASSLQGATGELFF
j_gene: TRBJ1-1; d_gene: TRBD1; v_gene: TRBV29-1; abundance: .; CDR3aa: CSAQDRVPNTEAFF
j_gene: TRBJ2-7; d_gene: TRBD1; v_gene: TRBV28; abundance: .; CDR3aa: CASSAAGTGGGEQYF
j_gene: TRBJ1-2; d_gene: TRBD1; v_gene: TRBV6-1; abundance: .; CDR3aa: CASSEAGTGARGYTF
j_gene: TRBJ2-5; d_gene: .; v_gene: TRBV19; abundance: .; CDR3aa: CASSIGGETQYF
j_gene: TRBJ2-3; d_gene: .; v_gene: TRBV15; abundance: many; CDR3aa: CATSRVGEADTQYF
j_gene: TRBJ1-4; d_gene: .; v_gene: TRBV4-1; abundance: .; CDR3aa: CASSQEGRVVFF
j_gene: TRBJ2-5; d_gene: TRBD1; v_gene: TRBV13; abundance: .; CDR3aa: CASSPRGPQETQYF
j_gene: TRBJ2-5; d_gene: TRBD2; v_gene: TRBV28; abundance: .; CDR3aa: CASSTPGLAGEETQYF